Listed below are T cell receptor beta chains from one sample, sequenced in a study of T cell responses to AZD1222 COVID-19 vaccine. The assay was immunoSEQ multiplex PCR, and TCRdb's table has in-frame clones only and misses some. Of about 120,000 clones listed, around 90% were seen once; the top ten hold roughly 8.9%. The sequences come from peripheral blood, collected on day 0 of AZD1222 vaccination. Source of these receptors: an adult in good health. The CDR3 runs from the conserved cysteine through the conserved F or W. A D gene is named only where the DNA matches it firmly. Size is omitted from some rows. Given values are once, few, many or a class for expanded clones.

>TRBJ2-1|TRBV16|-|once
TGTGCCAGCAGCCAACTCTTCCGGACAGACTACAATGAGCAGTTCTTC
CASSQLFRTDYNEQFF
>TRBJ2-1|TRBV5-4|TRBD2|-
TGTGCCAGCGTACAAACTAGCGGGGGGGCCGGGTCCTACAATGAGCAGTTCTTC
CASVQTSGGAGSYNEQFF
>TRBJ1-2|TRBV28|-|-
TGTGCCAGCAGTTTATGGGACGCAACCTATGGCTACACCTTC
CASSLWDATYGYTF
>TRBJ2-2|TRBV25-1|-|-
TGTGCCAGCAGTCGGGCGGCGGTCGGGGAGCTGTTTTTT
CASSRAAVGELFF
>TRBJ1-5|TRBV28|-|once
TGTGCCAGCAGTCGTAGACCTCAGCCCCAGCATTTT
CASSRRPQPQHF
>TRBJ2-4|TRBV5-1|-|once
TGCGCCAGCAGCCCACACGACCCGCTGGTTCACATTCAGTACTTC
CASSPHDPLVHIQYF
>TRBJ1-2|TRBV15|TRBD1|-
TGTGCCACCAGGGCTGGACAGGGCACGGGCTACACCTTC
CATRAGQGTGYTF
>TRBJ1-4|TRBV7-3|-|-
TGTGCCAGCAGCTTGGGCAGGGAGGCTGAAAAACTGTTTTTT
CASSLGREAEKLFF
>TRBJ2-7|TRBV6-5|-|-
TGTGCCAGCAGTTACTCTCACCGTGACGAGCAGTACTTC
CASSYSHRDEQYF
>TRBJ2-7|TRBV14|-|-
TGTGCCAGCAGTCTCCCGGGGGCGGGGAGCTACGAGCAGTACTTC
CASSLPGAGSYEQYF
>TRBJ1-1|TRBV2|-|-
TGTGCCAGCAGGCAGGGACCGTTGAACACTGAAGCTTTCTTT
CASRQGPLNTEAFF
>TRBJ2-1|TRBV15|-|-
TGTGCCACCAGCAGAGATCGCAGGGACCGGCAGTTCTTC
CATSRDRRDRQFF
>TRBJ2-6|TRBV6-6|-|-
TGTGCCAGCAGCCCCACGGGGGCCAACGTCCTGACTTTC
CASSPTGANVLTF
>TRBJ2-2|TRBV19|-|once
TGTGCCAGTAGTATAGGTGGCCAGGGGAGGGGGACCGGGGAGCTGTTTTTT
CASSIGGQGRGTGELFF
>TRBJ1-5|TRBV30|-|-
TGTGCCTGGAGTCCCCGGGTCGGGCCCCGAGGTCAGCCCCAGCATTTT
CAWSPRVGPRGQPQHF
>TRBJ2-1|TRBV11-1|TRBD2|once
TGTGCCAGCAGCTTAGGACTAGCGGGGGGTAATGAGCAGTTCTTC
CASSLGLAGGNEQFF
>TRBJ2-7|TRBV6-5|TRBD1|-
TGTGCCAGCAGTAGACAGGGGCTCCTCTCAGAGCAGTACTTC
CASSRQGLLSEQYF
>TRBJ2-4|TRBV5-5|TRBD2|-
TGTGCCAGCAGCTTGGAGGGACTAGCGGGAACAAACAAAAACATTCAGTACTTC
CASSLEGLAGTNKNIQYF
>TRBJ1-2|TRBV28|-|-
TGTGCCAGCAGTCCCCAGGTGGCTCGGGTCTACTATGGCTACACCTTC
CASSPQVARVYYGYTF
>TRBJ2-2|TRBV9|-|-
TGTGCCAGCAACGAGGGCGTCACCGGGGAGCTGTTTTTT
CASNEGVTGELFF
>TRBJ2-1|TRBV11-3|-|-
TGTGCCAGCAGCTCCCAAGGGACTGCGGCTTACAATGAGCAGTTCTTC
CASSSQGTAAYNEQFF
>TRBJ2-6|TRBV19|-|-
TGTGCCAGTAGTCCCGCCGGGACCGTCTCTGGGGCCAACGTCCTGACTTTC
CASSPAGTVSGANVLTF
>TRBJ1-5|TRBV2|-|-
TGTGCCAGCAGTGAAGGCAGAGTAACGTGGGACGGCTATAGCAATCAGCCCCAGCATTTT
CASSEGRVTWDGYSNQPQHF
>TRBJ2-1|TRBV5-1|TRBD1|few
TGCGCCAGCAGCCCCCCAGGGGGTGAGCAGTTCTTC
CASSPPGGEQFF
>TRBJ2-5|TRBV29-1|TRBD2|-
TGCAGCGTCGCAGGGACTAGCCGGGGGAAGACCCAGTACTTC
CSVAGTSRGKTQYF
>TRBJ2-7|TRBV7-8|TRBD2|-
TGTGCCAGCACCCCGGGACTAGCGGGAAACTCCTACGAGCAGTACTTC
CASTPGLAGNSYEQYF
>TRBJ2-5|TRBV5-1|TRBD2|-
TGCGCCAGCAGCTTGGGAAGCTGGACTAGCGGGAGGGCCACAGAGACCCAGTACTTC
CASSLGSWTSGRATETQYF
>TRBJ1-1|TRBV9|TRBD1|-
TGTGCCAGCAGCGTAGGGACAGGGCCAACTGAAGCTTTCTTT
CASSVGTGPTEAFF
>TRBJ1-6|TRBV28|-|-
TGTGCCAGCAGTTTAGACGGAGCAGGCACCTCACCCCTCCACTTT
CASSLDGAGTSPLHF
>TRBJ1-6|TRBV2|TRBD1|-
TGTGCCAGCAGGCAGGGGGCAGCATCCTATAATTCACCCCTCCACTTT
CASRQGAASYNSPLHF
>TRBJ1-2|TRBV27|-|once
TGTGCCAGCAAGTGGGGCTTCGGGGGCTACACCTTC
CASKWGFGGYTF
>TRBJ1-2|TRBV7-9|TRBD1|-
TGTGCCAGCAGACTCCCCGGGACAGGACGCTATGGCTACACCTTC
CASRLPGTGRYGYTF
>TRBJ1-4|TRBV2|-|-
TGTGCCAGCAACCGACAGATTAATGAAAAACTGTTTTTT
CASNRQINEKLFF
>TRBJ2-7|TRBV7-9|-|-
TGTGCCAGCAGCTTCGTTTTGGGATACGAGCAGTACTTC
CASSFVLGYEQYF
>TRBJ1-1|TRBV30|-|-
TGTGCCTGGAGGACAGGTCCCAACACTGAAGCTTTCTTT
CAWRTGPNTEAFF
>TRBJ1-3|TRBV5-6|TRBD1|-
TGTGCCAGCAGCTTGGCCGACAGGGGGCGCGCTGGAAACACCATATATTTT
CASSLADRGRAGNTIYF
>TRBJ1-4|TRBV28|-|once
TGTGCCAGCAGTTTGACGGGGACTGAAAAACTGTTTTTT
CASSLTGTEKLFF
>TRBJ1-6|TRBV28|-|-
TGTGCCAGCAGTTTACTGCCGCCACCCCTCCACTTT
CASSLLPPPLHF
>TRBJ1-4|TRBV13|-|-
TGTGCCAGCAGCTTAAGGGGTAATGAAAAACTGTTTTTT
CASSLRGNEKLFF
>TRBJ2-5|TRBV13|-|-
TGTGCCAGCAGTCCCCGGGGATTGGGGCAAGAGACCCAGTACTTC
CASSPRGLGQETQYF
>TRBJ1-3|TRBV11-2|-|-
TGTGCCAGCAGCCTTGGAAACACCATATATTTT
CASSLGNTIYF
>TRBJ1-6|TRBV6-5|-|-
TGTGCCAGCACCGGGCACAATAATTCACCCCTCCACTTT
CASTGHNNSPLHF
>TRBJ2-2|TRBV19|TRBD2|-
TGTGCCAGTAGTCCTACCGGGACTAGCGGGAGTATCGGGGAGCTGTTTTTT
CASSPTGTSGSIGELFF
>TRBJ2-2|TRBV3-1/TRBV3-2|-|-
TGTGCCAGCAAGGGGTTCGGCGGGGAGCTGTTTTTT
CASKGFGGELFF
>TRBJ2-3|TRBV28|-|-
TGTGCCAGCAGTCGCACCTCCCGGGGGCTGGCAGTCACAGATACGCAGTATTTT
CASSRTSRGLAVTDTQYF
>TRBJ1-3|TRBV6-1|-|-
TGTGCCAGCAGTGAAGGGGGGATTGGAAACACCATATATTTT
CASSEGGIGNTIYF
>TRBJ2-1|TRBV19|TRBD1|-
TGTGCCAGTAGTAGCGGAACAGGGGGTCGGGGCAATGAGCAGTTCTTC
CASSSGTGGRGNEQFF
>TRBJ2-2|TRBV18|TRBD2|-
TGTGCCAGCTCCCCGCCGGCACTAGCGGGGAACACCGGGGAGCTGTTTTTT
CASSPPALAGNTGELFF
>TRBJ1-4|TRBV30|-|-
TGTGCCTGGGACGCTAAGAGGGAAAAACTGTTTTTT
CAWDAKREKLFF
>TRBJ1-1|TRBV12-5|-|-
TGTGCTAGTGCCTACAGGGAGAACACTGAAGCTTTCTTT
CASAYRENTEAFF
>TRBJ1-6|TRBV15|-|-
TGTGCCACCAGCCGAGGGGGTATGGGGTTACCCTATAATTCACCCCTCCACTTT
CATSRGGMGLPYNSPLHF
>TRBJ2-7|TRBV5-1|-|-
TGCGCCAGCAGCTTGGTGGGGGACGAGCAGTACTTC
CASSLVGDEQYF
>TRBJ2-5|TRBV11-2|TRBD2|-
TGTGCCACTAGCGGGAGCGGGGAGACCCAGTACTTC
CATSGSGETQYF